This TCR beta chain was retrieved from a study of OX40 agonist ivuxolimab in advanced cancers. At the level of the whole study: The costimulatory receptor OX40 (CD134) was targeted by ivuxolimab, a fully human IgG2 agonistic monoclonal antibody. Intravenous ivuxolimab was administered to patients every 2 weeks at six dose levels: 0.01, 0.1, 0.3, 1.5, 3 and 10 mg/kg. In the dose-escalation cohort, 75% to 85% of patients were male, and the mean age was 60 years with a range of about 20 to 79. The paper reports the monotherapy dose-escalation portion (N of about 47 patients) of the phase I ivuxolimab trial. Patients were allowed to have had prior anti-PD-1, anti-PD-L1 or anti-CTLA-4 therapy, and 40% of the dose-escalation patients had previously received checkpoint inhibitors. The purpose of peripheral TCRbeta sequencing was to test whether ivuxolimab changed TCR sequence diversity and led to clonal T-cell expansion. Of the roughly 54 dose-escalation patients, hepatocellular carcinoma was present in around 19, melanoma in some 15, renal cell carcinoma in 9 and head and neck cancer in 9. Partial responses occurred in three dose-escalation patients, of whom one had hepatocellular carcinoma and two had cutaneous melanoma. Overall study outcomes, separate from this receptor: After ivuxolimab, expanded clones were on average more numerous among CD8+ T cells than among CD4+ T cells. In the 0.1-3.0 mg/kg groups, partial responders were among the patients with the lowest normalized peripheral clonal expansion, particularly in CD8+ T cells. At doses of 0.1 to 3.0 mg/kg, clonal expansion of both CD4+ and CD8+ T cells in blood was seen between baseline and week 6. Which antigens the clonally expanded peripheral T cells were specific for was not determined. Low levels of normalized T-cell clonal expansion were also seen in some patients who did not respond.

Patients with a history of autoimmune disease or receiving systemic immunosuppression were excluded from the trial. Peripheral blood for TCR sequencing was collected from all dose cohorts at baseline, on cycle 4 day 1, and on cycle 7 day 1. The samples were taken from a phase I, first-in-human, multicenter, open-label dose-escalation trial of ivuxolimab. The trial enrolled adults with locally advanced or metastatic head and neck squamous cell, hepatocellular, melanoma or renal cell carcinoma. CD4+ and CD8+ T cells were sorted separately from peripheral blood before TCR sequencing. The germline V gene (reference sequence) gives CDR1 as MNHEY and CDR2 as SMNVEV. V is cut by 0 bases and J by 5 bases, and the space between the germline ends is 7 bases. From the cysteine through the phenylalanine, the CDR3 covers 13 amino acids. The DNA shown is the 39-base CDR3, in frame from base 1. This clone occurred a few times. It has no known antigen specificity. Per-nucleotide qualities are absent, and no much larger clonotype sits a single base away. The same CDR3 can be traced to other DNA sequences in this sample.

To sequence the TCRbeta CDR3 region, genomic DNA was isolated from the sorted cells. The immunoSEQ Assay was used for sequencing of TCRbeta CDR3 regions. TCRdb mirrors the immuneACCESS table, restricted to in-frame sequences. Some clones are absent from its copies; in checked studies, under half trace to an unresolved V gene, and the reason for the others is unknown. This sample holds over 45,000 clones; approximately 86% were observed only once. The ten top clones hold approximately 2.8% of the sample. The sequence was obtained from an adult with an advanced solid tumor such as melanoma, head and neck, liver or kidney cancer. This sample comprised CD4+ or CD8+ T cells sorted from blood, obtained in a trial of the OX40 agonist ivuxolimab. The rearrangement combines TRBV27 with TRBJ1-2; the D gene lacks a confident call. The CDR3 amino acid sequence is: CASSLSSLYGYTF. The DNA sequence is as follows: TGTGCCAGCAGTTTATCGTCCCTTTATGGCTACACCTTC.